The present entry profiles one T cell receptor beta chain with its context. V was trimmed by 8 bases and J by 5 bases, leaving 19 bases between them. The CDR3 consists of 15 residues. CDR1 and CDR2 from the germline V gene are MNHEY and SVGAGI. TCRdb keeps only in-frame clones here, not all; method: immunoSEQ multiplex PCR. The table has around 76,000 clones, about 91% seen once. The data derive from a study of technical replicates of blood from several donors. Source material: T cells isolated from PBMCs. The sequence was obtained from a human donor in good health. The V gene is TRBV6-5, the J gene TRBJ2-4; D possibly corresponds to TRBD1 (6 bases). For the CDR3, the DNA is TGTGCCAGCTCGCGTCAGGGGCCTCGACAAAACATTCAGTACTTC. Translated, it gives CASSRQGPRQNIQYF.